Shown below are 24 T cell receptor beta chains from a single sample sequenced in a study of T cells in narcolepsy. The protocol was immunoSEQ multiplex PCR, while the TCRdb copy is restricted to in-frame clones and leaves out a portion. The sample carries approximately 26,000 clones, about 80% recorded once. Sequencing input: memory (CD45RA-) CD4+ T cells from blood. Source of these receptors: a human donor in good health.

The chain uses TRBV7-3 and TRBJ2-1, with 10 bases that match TRBD2. CDR1 and CDR2 (germline): SGHTA, FQGTGA. CDR3 length equals 17 residues. Germline trimming cut 1 base from V and 7 bases from J; bases unmatched to any gene: 10. The CDR3: CASSLRAASGRENEQFF. The CDR3 bases are TGTGCCAGCAGCTTAAGGGCGGCTAGCGGGAGAGAGAATGAGCAGTTCTTC. Full variable domain (remainder filled in from reference TRBV7-3 and TRBJ2-1): GAGVSQTPSNKVTEKGKYVELRCDPISGHTALYWYRQSLGQGPEFLIYFQGTGAADDSGLPNDRFFAVRPEGSVSTLKIQRTERGDSAVYLCASSLRAASGRENEQFFGPGTRLTVL.

The J gene is TRBJ1-1, the V gene TRBV11-2; 7 nucleotides match TRBD1. The germline V gene has CDR1 SGHAT and CDR2 FQNNGV. V lost 5 bases to trimming and J lost 1 base; unmatched junction nucleotides: 1. The CDR3 loop spans 13 amino acids. In DNA, the CDR3 is TGTGCCAGCAGCCGACAGGGGAACACTGAAGCTTTCTTT. Translation: CASSRQGNTEAFF. The complete variable domain, with remaining parts taken from reference TRBV11-2 and TRBJ1-1, reads EAGVAQSPRYKIIEKRQSVAFWCNPISGHATLYWYQQILGQGPKLLIQFQNNGVVDDSQLPKDRFSAERLKGVDSTLKIQPAKLEDSAVYLCASSRQGNTEAFFGQGTRLTVV.

The gene calls are TRBV6-6 and TRBJ2-5; 9 bases map to TRBD1. Per germline, CDR1 MNHNY and CDR2 SVGAGI (reference sequence). The CDR3 runs to 16 residues. Trimming cost V 5 bases and J 4 bases; bases outside gene matches: 11. CDR3 nucleotides: TGTGCCAGCAGTGCGAACAGGGGGCAGGAGAGAGAGACCCAGTACTTC. It is translated as CASSANRGQERETQYF.

The chain combines TRBV6-5 with TRBJ2-3, with no clear D. Trimming cost V 5 bases and J 2 bases, with 11 bases left between them. Germline CDR1 is MNHEY and CDR2 is SVGAGI. This CDR3 spans 14 amino acids. The CDR3 DNA reads TGTGCCAGCAGTGAGCAGGCCCACACAGATACGCAGTATTTT. Amino acid sequence: CASSEQAHTDTQYF.

The J gene is TRBJ2-5, the V gene TRBV28; TRBD2 agrees at 12 bases. The J call could be wrong; TRBJ2-7 is a better fit for the DNA end. CDR3 length: 15 amino acids. Germline V CDR1 and CDR2: MDHEN, SYDVKM. CDR3 protein: CASSIGTSGLDEQYF. CDR3 in DNA: TGTGCCAGCAGTATCGGGACTAGCGGGCTCGACGAGCAGTACTTC.

V is TRBV6-6 and J is TRBJ1-6; D not resolved. V was pared by 4 bases and J by 10 bases, with 11 bases between. CDR1 is MNHNY, CDR2 SVGAGI, per germline (reference sequence). This CDR3 is built from 13 residues. The CDR3 DNA is TGTGCCAGCAGTTCCCTAGCAGGATCACCCCTCCACTTT. Protein product: CASSSLAGSPLHF.

The chain is built from TRBV18 and TRBJ2-7, with a tentative D call TRBD2 (5 bases). Germline CDR1 and CDR2: KGHSH and LQKENI. The CDR3 consists of 12 residues. V was shortened by 5 bases and J by 3 bases, with 8 bases between the two germline ends. The CDR3 spells CASSATSYEQYF. CDR3 nucleotide sequence: TGTGCCAGCTCAGCCACTAGCTACGAGCAGTACTTC.

The genes are TRBV5-1 and TRBJ2-7, with TRBD1 matching 7 bases. CDR3 length equals 14 residues. The germline gives CDR1 SGHRS, CDR2 YFSETQ. J gave up 0 bases and V 6 bases, and 6 bases lay outside the gene matches. CDR3 nucleotide sequence: TGCGCCAGCAAACAGGGGCCGAGCTCCTACGAGCAGTACTTC. Protein: CASKQGPSSYEQYF.

The J gene is TRBJ2-7, the V gene TRBV30, with D unresolved. The CDR3 consists of 11 residues. In germline, CDR1 is GTSNPN, CDR2 SVGIG (reference sequence). V dropped 3 bases and J dropped 6 bases, with 9 bases sitting between them. The CDR3 spells CAWSITAEQYF. In nucleotides, the CDR3 is TGTGCCTGGAGCATAACAGCCGAGCAGTACTTC.

This chain connects TRBV27 to TRBJ2-3; 10 nucleotides agree with TRBD1. V was clipped by 3 bases and J by 5 bases; unmatched bases: 5. Looked up from germline, CDR1 is MNHEY and CDR2 is SMNVEV (reference sequence). CDR3 length: 15 residues. CDR3 DNA sequence: TGTGCCAGCAGTTTGACAGGGGGCTGGGGAGATACGCAGTATTTT. Translated: CASSLTGGWGDTQYF.

The genes are TRBV7-9 and TRBJ1-4; D gene ambiguous. CDR1 is SEHNR and CDR2 is FQNEAQ in the germline V gene (reference sequence). Trimming took 2 bases from V and 3 from J, leaving 10 bases between them. The CDR3 extends over 15 amino acids. The chain's CDR3 is CASSLISSPNEKLFF. As DNA, the CDR3 is TGTGCCAGCAGCTTAATAAGTTCCCCTAATGAAAAACTGTTTTTT.

V gene TRBV9 combines with J gene TRBJ1-1, with D possibly matching TRBD1 (5 bases). Germline CDR1 reads SGDLS; CDR2 reads YYNGEE. Trimming left V 3 bases short and J 4 bases short, with 16 bases between. This CDR3 is 15 amino acids long. DNA for the CDR3: TGTGCCAGCAGCGAAGGGGACGGCGGGGCCACTGAAGCTTTCTTT. This translates into CASSEGDGGATEAFF.

This clone rates as medium-sized. The chain uses TRBV5-6 and TRBJ2-7; D is possibly TRBD1 (5 bases). This CDR3 has 14 residues. The V and J ends lost 0 bases and 3 bases respectively, with 10 bases between them. CDR1 SGHDT and CDR2 YYEEEE come from the germline V gene. CDR3 loop: CASSLGQGGYEQYF. The CDR3 DNA follows: TGTGCCAGCAGCTTGGGGCAGGGTGGCTACGAGCAGTACTTC. Filled out from reference TRBV5-6 and TRBJ2-7, the complete variable domain reads DAGVTQSPTHLIKTRGQQVTLRCSPKSGHDTVSWYQQALGQGPQFIFQYYEEEERQRGNFPDRFSGHQFPNYSSELNVNALLLGDSALYLCASSLGQGGYEQYFGPGTRLTVT.

V and J are TRBV19 and TRBJ1-5; D is possibly TRBD1 (5 bases). CDR3 size: 14 residues. V was clipped by 6 bases and J by 3 bases, with 12 bases between them. Germline loops: CDR1 LNHDA, CDR2 SQIVND (reference sequence). The CDR3 loop reads CASSARQPNQPQHF. The CDR3 DNA reads TGTGCCAGTAGCGCCCGACAGCCCAATCAGCCCCAGCATTTT.

The chain combines TRBV9 with TRBJ2-7; D is uncertain. V shed 0 bases and J shed 0 bases, with 7 bases lying between them. This CDR3 region has 14 residues. Germline CDR1 and CDR2: SGDLS and YYNGEE. CDR3 sequence (DNA): TGTGCCAGCAGCGTAGGGGAAGACTCCTACGAGCAGTACTTC. Protein sequence: CASSVGEDSYEQYF. The whole variable domain, remainder taken from reference TRBV9 and TRBJ2-7, is DSGVTQTPKHLITATGQRVTLRCSPRSGDLSVYWYQQSLDQGLQFLIQYYNGEERAKGNILERFSAQQFPDLHSELNLSSLELGDSALYFCASSVGEDSYEQYFGPGTRLTVT.

This clone was detected only once. The genes are TRBV7-6 and TRBJ2-4; the D gene could be TRBD1 or TRBD2 (5 bases each). Trimming left V 6 bases short and J 8 bases short, with 20 bases between. The germline CDR1 and CDR2 sequences are SGHVS and FNYEAQ. The CDR3 is 15 amino acids. DNA of the CDR3: TGTGCCAGCAGGGCACGGCCCAGGGACGGGGACATTCAGTACTTC. It encodes CASRARPRDGDIQYF.

The chain joins TRBV9 to TRBJ2-7; D unresolved. CDR3 length: 14 residues. The germline V gene encodes CDR1 SGDLS and CDR2 YYNGEE. Trimming shortened V by 0 bases and J by 2 bases, and 9 bases separated the two germline ends. The CDR3 coding sequence is TGTGCCAGCAGCGTAGATCCACGCCCCTACGAGCAGTACTTC. Amino acids: CASSVDPRPYEQYF.

The rearrangement joins TRBV28 to TRBJ2-4; possible D gene TRBD2, 5 bases. The CDR3 runs 12 residues. Germline assignment: CDR1 MDHEN and CDR2 SYDVKM. Between the trimmed V and J ends, which lost 3 bases and 7 bases, there was a span of 7 bases. CDR3 protein: CASSFPGNIQYF. CDR3 nucleotide sequence: TGTGCCAGCAGTTTTCCGGGGAACATTCAGTACTTC. Complete variable domain (other parts from reference TRBV28 and TRBJ2-4): DVKVTQSSRYLVKRTGEKVFLECVQDMDHENMFWYRQDPGLGLRLIYFSYDVKMKEKGDIPEGYSVSREKKERFSLILESASTNQTSMYLCASSFPGNIQYFGAGTRLSVL.

The chain combines TRBV4-1 with TRBJ1-2; D is perhaps TRBD1 (6 bases). This CDR3 is built from 16 residues. Germline loops: CDR1 MGHRA, CDR2 YSYEKL. The ends were cut back, 6 bases at V and 2 bases at J, with 19 bases in the middle. The CDR3 nucleotides are TGCGCCAGCAGAAATCAGGGGCGGGGTATGAACTATGGCTACACCTTC. Its protein is CASRNQGRGMNYGYTF.

The rearrangement uses TRBV6-1 and TRBJ1-3; D call uncertain. V lost 1 base, J lost 6 bases, and 4 bases lay in between. From germline, CDR1 is MNHNS and CDR2 SASEGT. The CDR3 has 12 residues. The CDR3 DNA follows: TGTGCCAGCAGTGAAGGTTTAAACACCATATATTTT. This sequence encodes CASSEGLNTIYF.

This clone was counted a few times. The chain couples TRBV19 to TRBJ2-7; possible D gene TRBD1, 6 bases. V lost 4 bases, J lost 4 bases, and 11 bases lay in between. The CDR3 contains 13 residues. Germline V lookup: CDR1 LNHDA, CDR2 SQIVND (reference sequence). The CDR3 here is CASSRSRGYEQYF. CDR3 in DNA: TGTGCCAGTAGTAGAAGCAGGGGATACGAGCAGTACTTC.

Only a few counts were recorded for this clone. The genes are TRBV4-2 and TRBJ2-6, with 7 bases aligning to TRBD1. The CDR3 runs 16 residues. After removal of 5 bases from V and 4 bases from J, the junction contained 8 bases not matched to a gene. CDR1 is LGHNA, CDR2 YNFKEQ, per germline. CDR3 protein: CASSGPGGSGANVLTF. The CDR3 coding sequence is TGTGCCAGCAGCGGGCCAGGGGGATCGGGGGCCAACGTCCTGACTTTC.

This clone was counted only a few times. The genes are TRBV6-6 and TRBJ1-1; D is unclear. The CDR3 is 14 residues long. Trimming removed 4 bases at V and 4 bases at J, with 13 bases between. Germline V CDR1 and CDR2: MNHNY, SVGAGI (reference sequence). The CDR3 loop is CASSFSDQTTEAFF. For the CDR3, the DNA is TGTGCCAGCAGTTTCTCAGATCAGACCACTGAAGCTTTCTTT.

J is TRBJ2-5 and V is TRBV7-2; 7 bases match TRBD2. J lost 4 bases, V lost 4 bases, and 6 bases had no gene match. Germline V gene lookup returns CDR1 SGHTA and CDR2 FQGNSA. This CDR3 is built from 14 residues. The chain's CDR3 is CASSSGGSTETQYF. Here the CDR3 DNA reads TGTGCCAGCAGCTCGGGGGGTAGCACAGAGACCCAGTACTTC.